The present T cell receptor beta chain was sequenced within a study of pediatric ulcerative colitis. The rectum was sampled with one to two pinch biopsies at colonoscopy. J gave up 6 bases and V 0 bases, and 3 bases lay outside the gene matches. The CDR3 is 14 residues long. Germline-derived CDR1 and CDR2 are SGHDT and YYEEEE. The protocol was immunoSEQ multiplex PCR, while the TCRdb copy is restricted to in-frame clones and leaves out a portion. Here the sample spans 20,000 or so clones, 71% being singletons. This receptor was identified in a boy younger than 18 with severe ulcerative colitis. The V gene is TRBV5-6, the J gene TRBJ2-3; the match to TRBD1 covers 8 bases. What was sequenced was gut tissue. The CDR3 loop is CASSLATGADTQYF. The CDR3 region has the DNA TGTGCCAGCAGCTTGGCGACAGGGGCCGATACGCAGTATTTT. Full variable domain (rest looked up from reference TRBV5-6 and TRBJ2-3): DAGVTQSPTHLIKTRGQQVTLRCSPKSGHDTVSWYQQALGQGPQFIFQYYEEEERQRGNFPDRFSGHQFPNYSSELNVNALLLGDSALYLCASSLATGADTQYFGPGTRLTVL.